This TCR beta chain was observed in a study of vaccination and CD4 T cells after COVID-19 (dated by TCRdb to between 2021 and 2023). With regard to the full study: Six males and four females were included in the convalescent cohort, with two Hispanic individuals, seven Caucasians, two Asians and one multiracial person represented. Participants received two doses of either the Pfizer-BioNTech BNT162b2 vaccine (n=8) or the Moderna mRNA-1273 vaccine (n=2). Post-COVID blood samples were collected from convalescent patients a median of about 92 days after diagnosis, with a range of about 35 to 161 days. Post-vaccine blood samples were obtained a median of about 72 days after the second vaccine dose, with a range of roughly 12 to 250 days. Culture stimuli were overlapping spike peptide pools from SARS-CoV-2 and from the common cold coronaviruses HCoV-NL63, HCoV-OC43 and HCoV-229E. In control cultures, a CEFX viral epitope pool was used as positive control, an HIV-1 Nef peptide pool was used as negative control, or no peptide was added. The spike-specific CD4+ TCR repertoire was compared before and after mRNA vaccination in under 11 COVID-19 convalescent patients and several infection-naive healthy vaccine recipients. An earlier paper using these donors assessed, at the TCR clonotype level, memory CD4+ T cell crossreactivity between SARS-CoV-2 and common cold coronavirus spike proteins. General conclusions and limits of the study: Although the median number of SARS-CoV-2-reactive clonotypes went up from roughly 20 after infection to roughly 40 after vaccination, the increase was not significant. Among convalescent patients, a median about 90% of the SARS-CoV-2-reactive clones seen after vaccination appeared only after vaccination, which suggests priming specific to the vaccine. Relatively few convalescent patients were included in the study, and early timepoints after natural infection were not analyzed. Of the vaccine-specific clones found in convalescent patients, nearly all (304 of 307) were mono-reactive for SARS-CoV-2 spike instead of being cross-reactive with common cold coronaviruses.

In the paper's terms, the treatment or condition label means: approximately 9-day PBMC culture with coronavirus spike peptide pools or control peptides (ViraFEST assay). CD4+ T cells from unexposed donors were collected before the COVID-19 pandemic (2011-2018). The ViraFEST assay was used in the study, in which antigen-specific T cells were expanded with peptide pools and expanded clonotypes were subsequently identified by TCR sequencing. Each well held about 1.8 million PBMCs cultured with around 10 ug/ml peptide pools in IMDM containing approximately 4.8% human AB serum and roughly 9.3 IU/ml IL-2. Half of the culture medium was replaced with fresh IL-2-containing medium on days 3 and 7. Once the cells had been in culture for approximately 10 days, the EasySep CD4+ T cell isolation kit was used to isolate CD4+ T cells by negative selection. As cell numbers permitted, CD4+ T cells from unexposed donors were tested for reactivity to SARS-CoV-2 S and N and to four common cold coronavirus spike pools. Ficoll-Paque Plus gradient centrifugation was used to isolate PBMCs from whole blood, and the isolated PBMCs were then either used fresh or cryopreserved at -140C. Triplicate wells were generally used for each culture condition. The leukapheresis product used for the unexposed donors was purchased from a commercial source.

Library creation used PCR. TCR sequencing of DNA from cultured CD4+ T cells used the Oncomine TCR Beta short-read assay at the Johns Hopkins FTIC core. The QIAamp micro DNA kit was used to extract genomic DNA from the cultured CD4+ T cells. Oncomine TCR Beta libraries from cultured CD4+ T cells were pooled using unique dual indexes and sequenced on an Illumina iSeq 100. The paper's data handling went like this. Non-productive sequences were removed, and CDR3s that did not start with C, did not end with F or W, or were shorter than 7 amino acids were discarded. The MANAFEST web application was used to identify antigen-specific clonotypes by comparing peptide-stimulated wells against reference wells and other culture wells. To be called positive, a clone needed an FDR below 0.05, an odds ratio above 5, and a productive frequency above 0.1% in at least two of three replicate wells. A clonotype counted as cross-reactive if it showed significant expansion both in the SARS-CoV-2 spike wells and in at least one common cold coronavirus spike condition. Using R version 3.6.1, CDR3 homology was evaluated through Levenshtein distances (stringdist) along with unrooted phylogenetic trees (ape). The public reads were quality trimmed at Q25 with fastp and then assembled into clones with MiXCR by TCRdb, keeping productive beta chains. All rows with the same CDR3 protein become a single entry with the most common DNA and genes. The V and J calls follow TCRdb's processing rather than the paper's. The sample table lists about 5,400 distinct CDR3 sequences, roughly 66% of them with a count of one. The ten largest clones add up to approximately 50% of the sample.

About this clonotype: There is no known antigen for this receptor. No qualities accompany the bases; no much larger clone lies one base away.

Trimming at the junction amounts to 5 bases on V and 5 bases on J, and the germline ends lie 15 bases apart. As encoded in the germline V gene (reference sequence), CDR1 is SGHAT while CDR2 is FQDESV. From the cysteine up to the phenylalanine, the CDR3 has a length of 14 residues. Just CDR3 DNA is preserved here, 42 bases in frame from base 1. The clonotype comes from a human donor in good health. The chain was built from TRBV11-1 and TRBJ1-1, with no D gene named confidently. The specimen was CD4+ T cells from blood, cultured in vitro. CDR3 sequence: CASSRREGETEAFF. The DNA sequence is TGTGCCAGCAGCCGTCGGGAGGGAGAGACTGAAGCTTTCTTT.